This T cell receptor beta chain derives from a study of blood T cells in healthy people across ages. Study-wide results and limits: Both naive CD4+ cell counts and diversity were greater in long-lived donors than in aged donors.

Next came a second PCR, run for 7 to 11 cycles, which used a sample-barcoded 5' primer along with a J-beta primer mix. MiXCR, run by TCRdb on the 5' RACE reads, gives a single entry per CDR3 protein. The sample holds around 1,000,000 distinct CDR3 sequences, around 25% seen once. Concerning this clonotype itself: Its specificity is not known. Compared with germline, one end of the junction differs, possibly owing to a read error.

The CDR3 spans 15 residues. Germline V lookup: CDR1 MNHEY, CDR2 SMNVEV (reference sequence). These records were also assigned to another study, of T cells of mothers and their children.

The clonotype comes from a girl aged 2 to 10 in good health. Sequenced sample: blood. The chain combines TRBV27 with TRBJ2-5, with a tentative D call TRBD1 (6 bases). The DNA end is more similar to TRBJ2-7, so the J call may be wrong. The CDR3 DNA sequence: TGTGCCAGCAGGTTATCCGGGACAACATACTACGAGCAGTACTTC. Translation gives CASRLSGTTYYEQYF.